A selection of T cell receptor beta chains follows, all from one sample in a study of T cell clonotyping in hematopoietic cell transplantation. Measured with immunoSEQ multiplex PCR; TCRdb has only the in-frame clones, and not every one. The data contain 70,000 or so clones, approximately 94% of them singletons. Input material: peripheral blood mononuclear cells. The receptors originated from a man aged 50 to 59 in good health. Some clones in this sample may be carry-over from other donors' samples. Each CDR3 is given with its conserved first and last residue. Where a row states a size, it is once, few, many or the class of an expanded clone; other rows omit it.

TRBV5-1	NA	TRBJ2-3	CASSPSAGVTQYF
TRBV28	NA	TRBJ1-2	CATKGAMEGYTF
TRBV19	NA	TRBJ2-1	CASSATPSTVQFF
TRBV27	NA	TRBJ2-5	CASRLRGALQETQYF
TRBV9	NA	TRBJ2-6	CASSDWPDGANVLTF
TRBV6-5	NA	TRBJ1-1	CASRQGSDAFF
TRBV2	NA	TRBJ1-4	CASSRTGTNEKLFF
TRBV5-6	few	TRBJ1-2	CASSPPGGQTGYTF
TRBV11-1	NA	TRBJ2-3	CASSPTRDPGRPQYF
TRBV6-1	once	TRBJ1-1	CASSDIRVNTEAFF
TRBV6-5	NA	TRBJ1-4	CASSSSDRGNEKLFF
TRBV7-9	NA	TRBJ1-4	CASSSGATNEKLFF
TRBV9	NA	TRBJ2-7	CASSVAQGYEQYF
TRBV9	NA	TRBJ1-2	CASSHSQGALFDGYTF
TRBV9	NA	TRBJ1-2	CASSVPRGSGYGYTF
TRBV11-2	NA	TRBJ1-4	CASSVGIAANEKLFF
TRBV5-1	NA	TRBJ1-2	CASSSQGDYGYTF
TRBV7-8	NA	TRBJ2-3	CASSLGSGGPTDTQYF
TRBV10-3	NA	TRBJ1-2	CAITQPGAHHGYTF
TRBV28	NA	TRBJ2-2	CASSSGTSGGTNTGELFF
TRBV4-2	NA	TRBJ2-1	CASSPRTSGYNEQFF
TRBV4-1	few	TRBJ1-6	CASSQEGGGLSPLHF
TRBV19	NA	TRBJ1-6	CASSPRTGHSPLHF
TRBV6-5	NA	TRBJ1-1	CASSIGEGTEAFF
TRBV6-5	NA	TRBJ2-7	CASSLGLLFSYEQYF
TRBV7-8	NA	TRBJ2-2	CASSLYVTGELFF
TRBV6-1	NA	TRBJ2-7	CASSGDGLRFYEQYF
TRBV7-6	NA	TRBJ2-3	CASSLVAGARDTQYF
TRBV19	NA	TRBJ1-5	CASSTTSRGNQPQHF
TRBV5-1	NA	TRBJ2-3	CASSLVAERTDTQYF
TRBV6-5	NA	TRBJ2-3	CASSYGRTSTDTQYF
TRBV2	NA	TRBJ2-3	CASSVSPDTQYF
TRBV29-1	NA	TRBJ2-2	CSVEFGGRAPGELFF
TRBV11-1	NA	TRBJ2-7	CASSFYEQYF
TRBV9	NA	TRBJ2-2	CASSVVAGGVGELFF
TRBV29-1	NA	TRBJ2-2	CSVEVVSGPSGDTGELFF
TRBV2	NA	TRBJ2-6	CASTGPPKGPGANVLTF
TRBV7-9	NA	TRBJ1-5	CASSLGADSNQPQHF
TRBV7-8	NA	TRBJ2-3	CASSLVRDRGSTQYF
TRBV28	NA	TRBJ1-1	CASFEGGTEAFF
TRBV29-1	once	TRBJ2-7	CSVTQGWNPYEQYF